The subject of this entry is one T cell receptor (beta chain). Its target is unknown. The data are from a study of graft-versus-host responses after intestinal transplantation. About the research overall: Every recipient had anti-thymocyte globulin induction and around 3 years of tacrolimus plus steroids.

Regarding the study as a whole: Researchers found GvH clones in recipient marrow, and some showed up first in ileum or blood.

Germline V gives CDR1 SGHAT, CDR2 FQDESV (reference sequence). V dropped 0 bases and J dropped 4 bases, with 12 bases sitting between them. CDR3 size: 15 residues. The data were produced by immunoSEQ multiplex PCR, yet TCRdb's version contains in-frame clones alone and is incomplete. The sample yields some 90,000 clones, 80% to 95% seen once. Specimen: unstimulated CD8+ T cells sorted from spleen or lymph node cells, collected before transplant. This clonotype was obtained from a human donor who was the organ donor for an intestinal transplant. The chain couples TRBV11-1 to TRBJ1-1; possibly TRBD1 for D (6 bases). CDR3 sequence: CASSLAEPGVTEAFF. Here the CDR3 DNA reads TGTGCCAGCAGCTTAGCGGAGCCAGGGGTCACTGAAGCTTTCTTT. Variable domain in full (rest from reference TRBV11-1 and TRBJ1-1): EAEVAQSPRYKITEKSQAVAFWCDPISGHATLYWYRQILGQGPELLVQFQDESVVDDSQLPKDRFSAERLKGVDSTLKIQPAELGDSAMYLCASSLAEPGVTEAFFGQGTRLTVV.